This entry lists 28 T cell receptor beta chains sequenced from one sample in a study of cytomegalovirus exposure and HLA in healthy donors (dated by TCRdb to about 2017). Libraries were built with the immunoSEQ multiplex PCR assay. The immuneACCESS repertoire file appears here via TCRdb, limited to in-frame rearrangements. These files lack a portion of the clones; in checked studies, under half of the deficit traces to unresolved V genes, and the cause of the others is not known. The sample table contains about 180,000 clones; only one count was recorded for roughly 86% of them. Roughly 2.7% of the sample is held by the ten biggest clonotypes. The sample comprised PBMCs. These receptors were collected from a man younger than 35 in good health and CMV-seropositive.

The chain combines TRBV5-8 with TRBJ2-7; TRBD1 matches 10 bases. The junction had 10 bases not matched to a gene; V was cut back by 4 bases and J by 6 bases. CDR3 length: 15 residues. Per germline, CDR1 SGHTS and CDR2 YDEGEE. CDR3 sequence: CASSAPGTGAREQYF. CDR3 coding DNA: TGTGCCAGCAGCGCGCCGGGGACAGGGGCCCGCGAGCAGTACTTC. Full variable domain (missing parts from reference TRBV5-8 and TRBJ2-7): EAGVTQSPTHLIKTRGQQATLRCSPISGHTSVYWYQQALGLGLQFLLWYDEGEERNRGNFPPRFSGRQFPNYSSELNVNALELEDSALYLCASSAPGTGAREQYFGPGTRLTVT.

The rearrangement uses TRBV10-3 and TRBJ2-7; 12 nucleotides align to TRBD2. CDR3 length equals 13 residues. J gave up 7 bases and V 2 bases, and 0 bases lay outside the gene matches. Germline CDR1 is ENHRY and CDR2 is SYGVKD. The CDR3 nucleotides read TGTGCCATCAGTGAGGGACTAGCGGGAGAGCAGTACTTC. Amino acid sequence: CAISEGLAGEQYF.

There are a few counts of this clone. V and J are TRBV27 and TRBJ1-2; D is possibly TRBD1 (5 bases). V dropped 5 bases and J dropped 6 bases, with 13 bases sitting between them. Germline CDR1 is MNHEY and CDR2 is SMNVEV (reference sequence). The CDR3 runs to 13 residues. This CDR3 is CASSLRGGDGYTF. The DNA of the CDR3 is TGTGCCAGCAGTCTGAGGGGAGGGGATGGCTACACCTTC.

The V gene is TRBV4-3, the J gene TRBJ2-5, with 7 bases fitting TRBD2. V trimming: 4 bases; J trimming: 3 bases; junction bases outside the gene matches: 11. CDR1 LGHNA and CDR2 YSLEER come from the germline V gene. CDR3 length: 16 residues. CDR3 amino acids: CASSPTGGSGEETQYF. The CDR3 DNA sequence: TGCGCCAGCAGCCCAACGGGCGGGAGCGGGGAAGAGACCCAGTACTTC.

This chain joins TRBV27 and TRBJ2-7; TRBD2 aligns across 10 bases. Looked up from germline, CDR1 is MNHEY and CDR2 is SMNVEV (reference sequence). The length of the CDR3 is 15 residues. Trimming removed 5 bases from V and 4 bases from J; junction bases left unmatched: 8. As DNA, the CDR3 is TGTGCCAGCAGTCAAGGAGCGGGAGGGCTGTACGAGCAGTACTTC. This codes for CASSQGAGGLYEQYF.

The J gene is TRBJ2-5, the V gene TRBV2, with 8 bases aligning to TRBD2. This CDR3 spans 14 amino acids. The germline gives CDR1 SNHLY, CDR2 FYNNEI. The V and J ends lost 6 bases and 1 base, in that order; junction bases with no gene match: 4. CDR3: CASRSSGAQETQYF. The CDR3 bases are TGTGCCAGCAGAAGTAGCGGGGCCCAAGAGACCCAGTACTTC.

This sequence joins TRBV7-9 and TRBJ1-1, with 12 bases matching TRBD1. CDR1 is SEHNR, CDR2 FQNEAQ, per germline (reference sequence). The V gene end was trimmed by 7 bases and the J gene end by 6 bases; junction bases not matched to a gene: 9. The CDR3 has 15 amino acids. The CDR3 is CASILRGQGASEAFF. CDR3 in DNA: TGTGCCAGCATCCTCAGGGGACAGGGGGCCTCTGAAGCTTTCTTT.

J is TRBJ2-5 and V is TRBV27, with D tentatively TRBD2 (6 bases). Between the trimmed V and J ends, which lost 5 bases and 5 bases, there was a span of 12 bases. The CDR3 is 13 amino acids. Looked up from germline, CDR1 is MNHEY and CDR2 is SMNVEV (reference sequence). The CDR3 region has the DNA TGTGCCAGCAGTCGTCTGGCGGGGGAGACCCAGTACTTC. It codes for CASSRLAGETQYF.

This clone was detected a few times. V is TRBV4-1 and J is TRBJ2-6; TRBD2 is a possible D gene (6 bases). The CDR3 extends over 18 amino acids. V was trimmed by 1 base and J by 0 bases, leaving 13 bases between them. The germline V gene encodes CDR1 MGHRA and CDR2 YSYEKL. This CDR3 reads CASSQGPSAHSGANVLTF. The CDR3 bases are TGCGCCAGCAGCCAAGGTCCTAGCGCCCACTCTGGGGCCAACGTCCTGACTTTC.

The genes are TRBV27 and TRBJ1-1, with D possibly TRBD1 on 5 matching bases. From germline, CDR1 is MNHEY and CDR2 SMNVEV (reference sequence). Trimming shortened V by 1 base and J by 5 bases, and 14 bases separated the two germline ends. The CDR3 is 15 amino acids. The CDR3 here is CASSLFGQGGTEAFF. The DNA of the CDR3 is TGTGCCAGCAGTTTATTCGGGCAGGGTGGGACTGAAGCTTTCTTT.

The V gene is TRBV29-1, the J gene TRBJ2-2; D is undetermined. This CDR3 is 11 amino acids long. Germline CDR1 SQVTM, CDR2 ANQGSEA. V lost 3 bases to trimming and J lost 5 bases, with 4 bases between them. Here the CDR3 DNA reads TGCAGCGTTGAGACAACCGGGGAGCTGTTTTTT. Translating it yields CSVETTGELFF.

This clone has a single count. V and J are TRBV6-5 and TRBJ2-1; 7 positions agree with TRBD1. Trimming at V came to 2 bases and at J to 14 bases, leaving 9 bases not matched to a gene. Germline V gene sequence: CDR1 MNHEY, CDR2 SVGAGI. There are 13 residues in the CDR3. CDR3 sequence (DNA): TGTGCCAGCAGTTACCCCGGGACAGATTCGGAGTTCTTC. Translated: CASSYPGTDSEFF.

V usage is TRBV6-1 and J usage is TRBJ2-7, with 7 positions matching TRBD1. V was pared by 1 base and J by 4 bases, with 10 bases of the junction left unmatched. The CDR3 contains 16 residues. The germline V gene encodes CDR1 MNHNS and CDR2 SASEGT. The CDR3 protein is CASSEGEGGSPYEQYF. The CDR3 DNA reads TGTGCCAGCAGTGAAGGGGAAGGGGGCAGTCCTTACGAGCAGTACTTC.

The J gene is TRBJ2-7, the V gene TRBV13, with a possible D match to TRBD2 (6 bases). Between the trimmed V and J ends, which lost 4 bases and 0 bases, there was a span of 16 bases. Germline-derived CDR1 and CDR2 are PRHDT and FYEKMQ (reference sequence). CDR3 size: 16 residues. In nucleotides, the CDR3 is TGTGCCAGCAGCTCCGGGGGAAGCGGCCGCTCCTACGAGCAGTACTTC. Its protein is CASSSGGSGRSYEQYF.

The CDR3 loop reads CASSLAGGHYYEQYF. In nucleotides, the CDR3 is TGTGCCAGCAGCTTAGCGGGGGGGCATTACTACGAGCAGTACTTC. The gene calls are TRBV7-2 and TRBJ2-7, with a weak D call TRBD2 (7 bases). Germline values: CDR1 SGHTA, CDR2 FQGNSA. This CDR3 comprises 15 residues. Trimming took off 0 bases at V and 3 bases at J, with 12 bases between the two ends.

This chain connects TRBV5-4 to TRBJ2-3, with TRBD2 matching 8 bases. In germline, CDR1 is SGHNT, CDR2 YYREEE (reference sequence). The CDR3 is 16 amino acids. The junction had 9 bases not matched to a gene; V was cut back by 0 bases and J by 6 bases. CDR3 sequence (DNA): TGTGCCAGCAGCTTGGCGGTTAGCGGGGCCAGGGATACGCAGTATTTT. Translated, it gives CASSLAVSGARDTQYF.

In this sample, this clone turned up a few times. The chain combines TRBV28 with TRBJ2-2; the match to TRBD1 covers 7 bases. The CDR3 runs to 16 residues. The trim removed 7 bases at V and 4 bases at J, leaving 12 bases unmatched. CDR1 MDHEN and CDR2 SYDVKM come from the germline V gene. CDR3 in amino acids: CASTSSGTASTGELFF. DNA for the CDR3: TGTGCCAGCACCTCCTCCGGGACAGCGAGCACCGGGGAGCTGTTTTTT.

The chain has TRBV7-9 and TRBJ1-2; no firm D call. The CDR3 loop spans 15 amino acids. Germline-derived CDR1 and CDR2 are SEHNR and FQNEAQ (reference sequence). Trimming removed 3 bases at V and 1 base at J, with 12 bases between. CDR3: CASSLASEINYGYTF. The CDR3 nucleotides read TGTGCCAGCAGCTTGGCCAGCGAAATTAACTATGGCTACACCTTC.

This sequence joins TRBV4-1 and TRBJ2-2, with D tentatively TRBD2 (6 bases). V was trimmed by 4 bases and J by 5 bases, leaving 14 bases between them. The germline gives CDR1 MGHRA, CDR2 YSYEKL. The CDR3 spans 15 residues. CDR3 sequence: CASSPYLARTGELFF. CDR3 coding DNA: TGCGCCAGCAGCCCGTACCTAGCGAGAACCGGGGAGCTGTTTTTT.

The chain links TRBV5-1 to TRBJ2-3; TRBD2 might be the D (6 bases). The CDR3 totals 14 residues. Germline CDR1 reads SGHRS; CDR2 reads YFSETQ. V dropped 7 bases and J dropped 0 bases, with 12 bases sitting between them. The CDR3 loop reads CASGGGVSTDTQYF. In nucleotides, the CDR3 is TGCGCCAGCGGAGGAGGGGTTAGCACAGATACGCAGTATTTT.

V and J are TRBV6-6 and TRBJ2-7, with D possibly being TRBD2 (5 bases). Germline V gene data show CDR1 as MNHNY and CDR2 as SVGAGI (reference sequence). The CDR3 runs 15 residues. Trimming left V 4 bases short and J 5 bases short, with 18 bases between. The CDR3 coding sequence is TGTGCCAGCAGTTCCGGACGTTGGGGAGAGAACGAGCAGTACTTC. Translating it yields CASSSGRWGENEQYF.

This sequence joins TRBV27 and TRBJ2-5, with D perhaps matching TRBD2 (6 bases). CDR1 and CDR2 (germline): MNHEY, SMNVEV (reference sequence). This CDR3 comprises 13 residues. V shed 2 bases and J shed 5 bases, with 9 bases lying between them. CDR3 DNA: TGTGCCAGCAGTTTAGCCGGGGGTGAGACCCAGTACTTC. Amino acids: CASSLAGGETQYF.

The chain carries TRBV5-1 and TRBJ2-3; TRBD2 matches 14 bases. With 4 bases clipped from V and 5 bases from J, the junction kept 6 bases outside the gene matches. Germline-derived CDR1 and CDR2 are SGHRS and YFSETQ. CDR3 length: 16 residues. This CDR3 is CASSGGLAGVGDTQYF. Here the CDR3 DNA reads TGCGCCAGCAGCGGGGGACTAGCGGGGGTAGGAGATACGCAGTATTTT.

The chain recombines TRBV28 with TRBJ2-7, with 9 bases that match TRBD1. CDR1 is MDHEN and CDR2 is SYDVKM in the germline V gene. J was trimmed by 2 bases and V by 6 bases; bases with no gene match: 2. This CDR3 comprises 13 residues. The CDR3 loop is CASRGDRAYEQYF. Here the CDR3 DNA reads TGTGCCAGCAGGGGGGACAGGGCCTACGAGCAGTACTTC.

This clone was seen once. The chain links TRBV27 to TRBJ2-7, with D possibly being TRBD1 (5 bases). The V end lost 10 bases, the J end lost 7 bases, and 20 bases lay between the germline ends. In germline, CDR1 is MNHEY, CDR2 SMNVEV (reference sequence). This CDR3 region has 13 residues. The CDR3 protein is CATRGRAPREQYF. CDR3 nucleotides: TGTGCCACCAGAGGCAGGGCTCCACGAGAGCAGTACTTC.

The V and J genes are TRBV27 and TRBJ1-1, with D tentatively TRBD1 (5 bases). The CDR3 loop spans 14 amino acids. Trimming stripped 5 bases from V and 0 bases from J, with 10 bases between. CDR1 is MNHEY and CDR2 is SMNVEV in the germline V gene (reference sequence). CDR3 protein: CASSPNRMNTEAFF. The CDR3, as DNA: TGTGCCAGCAGTCCGAACAGGATGAACACTGAAGCTTTCTTT.

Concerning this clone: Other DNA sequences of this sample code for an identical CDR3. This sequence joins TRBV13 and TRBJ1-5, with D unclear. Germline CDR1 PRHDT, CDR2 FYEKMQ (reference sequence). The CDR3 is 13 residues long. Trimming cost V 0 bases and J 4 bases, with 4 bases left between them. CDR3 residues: CASSLGLNQPQHF. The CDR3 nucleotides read TGTGCCAGCAGCTTAGGTCTAAATCAGCCCCAGCATTTT.

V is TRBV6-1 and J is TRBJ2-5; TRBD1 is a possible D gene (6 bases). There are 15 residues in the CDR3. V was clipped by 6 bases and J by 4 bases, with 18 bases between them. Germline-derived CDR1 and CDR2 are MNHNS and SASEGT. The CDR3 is CASSGRGVRGETQYF. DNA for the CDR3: TGTGCCAGCAGCGGCAGGGGAGTACGGGGAGAGACCCAGTACTTC.